This is a list of T cell receptor beta chains from one sample in a study of T cells in Graves' hyperthyroidism and ophthalmopathy. Via MiXCR, TCRdb re-called the multiplex PCR reads, giving one row per CDR3 protein. The sample contains 550,000 to 700,000 distinct CDR3 sequences, more than 45% of which appear only once. The sequenced material came from peripheral blood or thyroid tissue (not recorded which). Every receptor here comes from an adult woman with Graves' disease, either hyperthyroidism or ophthalmopathy (not recorded which). CDR3s include the opening cysteine and the closing phenylalanine or tryptophan. Each record gives: D gene, V gene, clone size, J gene, CDR3 protein, CDR3 DNA. The D gene is left open where the match is weak. Clone size is shown for a subset of rows, as once, few, many or a class of expanded clone.

>.|TRBV6-1|few|TRBJ1-1
CASSERGRRGRRGTEAFF
TGTGCCAGCAGTGAACGAGGTAGGCGGGGGCGCCGGGGCACTGAAGCTTTCTTT
>.|TRBV2|many|TRBJ1-1
CASSVQGPEAFF
TGTGCCAGCAGTGTACAGGGTCCTGAAGCTTTCTTT
>.|TRBV11-2|.|TRBJ2-5
CASTPWARVIQETQYF
TGTGCCAGCACCCCCTGGGCCAGGGTAATCCAAGAGACCCAGTACTTC
>.|TRBV19|.|TRBJ1-1
CASSMSGSTEAFF
TGTGCCAGTAGTATGTCGGGTAGCACTGAAGCTTTCTTT
>TRBD1|TRBV7-3|many|TRBJ2-2
CASSMGQGTGELFF
TGTGCCAGCAGCATGGGACAGGGGACCGGGGAGCTGTTTTTT
>.|TRBV15|.|TRBJ2-6
CATSRPDRAGANVLTF
TGTGCCACCAGCAGACCCGACAGAGCTGGGGCCAACGTCCTGACTTTC
>.|TRBV5-4|.|TRBJ1-2
CASSLVENYGYTF
TGTGCCAGCAGCTTGGTGGAGAACTATGGCTACACCTTC
>.|TRBV6-5|.|TRBJ1-2
CASSDYGTEKANYGYTF
TGTGCCAGCAGTGACTACGGGACGGAAAAAGCTAACTATGGCTACACCTTC
>.|TRBV5-1|many|TRBJ2-2
CASSLIDTGELFF
TGCGCCAGCAGCTTGATTGACACCGGGGAGCTGTTTTTT
>.|TRBV3-1|few|TRBJ1-2
CASSQDGGTPYGYTF
TGTGCCAGCAGCCAAGACGGGGGGACACCCTATGGCTACACCTTC
>TRBD1|TRBV5-1|.|TRBJ1-5
CASSQSTGDQPQHF
TGCGCCAGCAGCCAATCGACAGGGGATCAGCCCCAGCATTTT
>.|TRBV7-2|.|TRBJ2-1
CASSPGDAFGYNEQFF
TGTGCCAGCAGCCCAGGGGATGCTTTCGGCTACAATGAGCAGTTCTTC
>.|TRBV7-2|.|TRBJ2-5
CASSHVRSRSQETQYF
TGTGCCAGCAGCCACGTGCGCTCGCGGAGCCAAGAGACCCAGTACTTC
>.|TRBV7-8|few|TRBJ2-3
CASTPRGGSSTDTQYF
TGTGCCAGCACTCCCCGGGGCGGGTCTAGCACAGATACGCAGTATTTT
>TRBD1|TRBV10-3|.|TRBJ2-2
CAIRDRASGELFF
TGTGCCATCAGGGACAGGGCGTCCGGGGAGCTGTTTTTT
>.|TRBV6-5|many|TRBJ2-7
CASSPRTTGSGEQYF
TGTGCCAGCAGTCCCCGGACGACTGGGTCGGGGGAGCAGTACTTC
>.|TRBV15|many|TRBJ1-5
CATSRGGQSNQPQHF
TGTGCCACCAGCAGAGGTGGACAGAGCAATCAGCCCCAGCATTTT
>.|TRBV7-3|few|TRBJ1-1
CASSLTVQAEAFF
TGTGCCAGCAGCTTAACCGTACAGGCTGAAGCTTTCTTT
>.|TRBV2|many|TRBJ2-5
CASKGGADKRVAQYF
TGTGCCAGCAAAGGCGGGGCAGACAAAAGAGTGGCCCAGTACTTC
>TRBD1|TRBV7-2|many|TRBJ1-1
CASSLRTGATEAFF
TGTGCCAGCAGCTTGAGGACAGGGGCTACTGAAGCTTTCTTT
>.|TRBV6-5|many|TRBJ2-5
CASSLDRHGETQYF
TGTGCCAGCAGTTTGGACCGCCATGGGGAGACCCAGTACTTC
>.|TRBV29-1|few|TRBJ2-7
CSVGQINEQYF
TGCAGCGTTGGACAGATCAACGAGCAGTACTTC
>.|TRBV7-9|many|TRBJ1-6
CASSSTLMGSPLHF
TGTGCCAGCAGCTCGACACTGATGGGTTCACCCCTCCACTTT
>.|TRBV9|many|TRBJ2-5
CASSSRWLNQETQYF
TGTGCCAGCAGCTCTCGGTGGCTCAACCAAGAGACCCAGTACTTC
>.|TRBV6-6|.|TRBJ2-7
CASSYSGGAFGEQYF
TGTGCCAGCAGTTACTCGGGGGGGGCCTTTGGTGAGCAGTACTTC
>.|TRBV5-6|.|TRBJ2-7
CASSPASSGVIEQYF
TGTGCCAGCAGCCCCGCTTCGTCAGGGGTTATTGAGCAGTACTTC
>.|TRBV11-2|.|TRBJ1-2
CASSREDSSWGGYTF
TGTGCCAGCAGCCGGGAAGACAGCTCTTGGGGTGGCTACACCTTC
>TRBD1|TRBV10-2|.|TRBJ1-2
CASSEAGGDGYTF
TGCGCCAGCAGTGAGGCAGGGGGAGATGGCTACACCTTC
>.|TRBV2|many|TRBJ1-5
CASRGGLRQPQHF
TGTGCCAGCAGGGGGGGTTTGCGTCAGCCCCAGCATTTT
>.|TRBV19|many|TRBJ2-6
CASSMTGANVLTF
TGTGCCAGTAGTATGACTGGGGCCAACGTCCTGACTTTC
>.|TRBV6-5|.|TRBJ2-2
CASSYAVVSKNTGELFF
TGTGCCAGCAGTTACGCGGTCGTCTCAAAGAACACCGGGGAGCTGTTTTTT
>.|TRBV28|.|TRBJ2-2
CASRTGNTGELFF
TGTGCCAGCAGAACAGGGAACACCGGGGAGCTGTTTTTT
>.|TRBV11-2|.|TRBJ2-2
CASSLEGVGTGELFF
TGTGCCAGCAGCTTAGAGGGGGTTGGCACCGGGGAGCTGTTTTTT
>.|TRBV15|many|TRBJ1-3
CATLFSVSGNTIYF
TGTGCCACCCTATTTTCGGTCTCTGGAAACACCATATATTTT
>TRBD1|TRBV7-9|.|TRBJ2-7
CAHAGGEDEQYF
TGTGCCCATGCAGGGGGCGAGGACGAGCAGTACTTC
>.|TRBV10-3|few|TRBJ1-5
CAISDGQDHQPQHF
TGTGCCATCAGTGATGGACAAGATCATCAGCCCCAGCATTTT
>.|TRBV10-3|few|TRBJ2-6
CAISDGASGANVLTF
TGTGCCATCAGTGACGGAGCCTCTGGGGCCAACGTCCTGACTTTC
>.|TRBV20-1|.|TRBJ1-2
CSALTADYGYTF
TGCAGTGCGCTTACGGCGGACTATGGCTACACCTTC
>.|TRBV14|.|TRBJ2-2
CASSQGQALDRELFF
TGTGCCAGCAGCCAAGGACAGGCCCTCGACCGGGAGCTGTTTTTT
>.|TRBV19|.|TRBJ1-4
CASTVVATNEKLFF
TGTGCCAGCACCGTTGTGGCGACTAATGAAAAACTGTTTTTT
>TRBD2|TRBV2|once|TRBJ2-3
CATPGTSDTDTQYF
TGTGCCACACCCGGGACTAGCGACACAGATACGCAGTATTTT
>TRBD1|TRBV2|.|TRBJ1-5
CASSETGTGSQPQHF
TGTGCCAGCAGTGAAACCGGGACAGGGAGTCAGCCCCAGCATTTT
>TRBD1|TRBV12-3/TRBV12-4|.|TRBJ1-2
CASSWPGQPSRGYTF
TGTGCCAGCAGTTGGCCGGGACAGCCTTCAAGGGGCTACACCTTC
>.|TRBV19|.|TRBJ2-2
CASSTFGELFF
TGTGCCAGTAGTACGTTCGGGGAGCTGTTTTTT
>TRBD1|TRBV20-1|many|TRBJ1-2
CSARDPRTGTYGYTF
TGCAGTGCTAGAGATCCTAGGACAGGGACCTATGGCTACACCTTC
>TRBD1|TRBV6-1|.|TRBJ1-2
CASSEAYGQGGYGYTF
TGTGCCAGCAGTGAAGCTTATGGACAGGGAGGCTATGGCTACACCTTC
>.|TRBV2|.|TRBJ1-4
CASGTPNNEKLFF
TGTGCCAGCGGGACACCGAATAATGAAAAACTGTTTTTT
>.|TRBV12-3/TRBV12-4|many|TRBJ1-2
CASTHVGGRHGYTF
TGTGCCAGCACCCACGTGGGGGGAAGGCATGGCTACACCTTC
>.|TRBV6-5|many|TRBJ2-2
CASSPLPGTGELFF
TGTGCCAGCAGCCCCCTTCCGGGCACCGGGGAGCTGTTTTTT
>.|TRBV7-9|.|TRBJ2-7
CASSLANGVSYEQYF
TGTGCCAGCAGCTTAGCCAACGGAGTCTCCTACGAGCAGTACTTC
>.|TRBV2|.|TRBJ2-7
CASSAQASSYEQYF
TGTGCCAGCAGTGCACAGGCGTCCTCCTACGAGCAGTACTTC
>.|TRBV24-1|.|TRBJ2-3
CAASDPRSSTDTQYF
TGTGCCGCCAGTGATCCCCGGAGTAGCACAGATACGCAGTATTTT